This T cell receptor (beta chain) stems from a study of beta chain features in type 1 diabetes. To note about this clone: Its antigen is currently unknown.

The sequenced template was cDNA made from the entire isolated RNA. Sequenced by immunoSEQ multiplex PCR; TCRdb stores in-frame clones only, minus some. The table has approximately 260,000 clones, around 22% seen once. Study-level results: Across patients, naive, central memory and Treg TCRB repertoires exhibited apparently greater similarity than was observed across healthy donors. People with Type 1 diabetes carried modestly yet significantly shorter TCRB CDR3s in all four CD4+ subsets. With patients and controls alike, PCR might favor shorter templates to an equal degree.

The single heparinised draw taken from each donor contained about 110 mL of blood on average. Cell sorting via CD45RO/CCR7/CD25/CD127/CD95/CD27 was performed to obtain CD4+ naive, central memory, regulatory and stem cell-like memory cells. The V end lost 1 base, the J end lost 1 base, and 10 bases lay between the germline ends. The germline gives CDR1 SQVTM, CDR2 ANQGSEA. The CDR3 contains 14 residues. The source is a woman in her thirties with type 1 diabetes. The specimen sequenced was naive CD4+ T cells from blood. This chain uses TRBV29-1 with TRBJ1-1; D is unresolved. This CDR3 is CSVEGRAANTEAFF. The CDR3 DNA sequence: TGCAGCGTTGAAGGGAGGGCCGCGAACACTGAAGCTTTCTTT.